This T cell receptor (beta chain) was retrieved from a study of STAT5B mutations in CD4+ large granular lymphocyte leukemia. Sequencing was at survey level. The data were produced by immunoSEQ multiplex PCR, yet TCRdb's version contains in-frame clones alone and is incomplete. The table includes around 33,000 clones, more than 70% detected once. Control samples were healthy donors' buffy coats. Sequencing used CD4+ T cells from blood buffy coats. This clonotype originated in a human donor in good health.

The CDR3: CASSSGGYEQFF. As DNA, the CDR3 is TGTGCCAGTAGTAGCGGGGGGTATGAGCAGTTCTTC. V and J are TRBV19 and TRBJ2-1; 8 bases align to TRBD2. Germline V lookup: CDR1 LNHDA, CDR2 SQIVND (reference sequence). V was pared by 4 bases and J by 8 bases, with 1 base of the junction left unmatched. The CDR3 spans 12 residues.